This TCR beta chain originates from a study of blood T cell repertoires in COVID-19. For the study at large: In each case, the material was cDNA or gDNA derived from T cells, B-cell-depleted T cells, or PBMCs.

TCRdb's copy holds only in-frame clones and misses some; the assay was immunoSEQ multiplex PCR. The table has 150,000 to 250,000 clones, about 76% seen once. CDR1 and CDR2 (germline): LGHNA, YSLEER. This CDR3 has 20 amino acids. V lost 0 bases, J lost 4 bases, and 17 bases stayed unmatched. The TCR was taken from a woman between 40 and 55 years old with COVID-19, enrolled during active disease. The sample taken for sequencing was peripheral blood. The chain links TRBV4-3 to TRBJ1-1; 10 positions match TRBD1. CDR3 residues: CASSQDPGLGPGTGATEAFF. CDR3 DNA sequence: TGCGCCAGCAGCCAAGATCCAGGCCTCGGTCCCGGGACAGGGGCCACTGAAGCTTTCTTT.